The 16 T cell receptor beta chains reported below all come from one sample, sequenced in a study of a mutant IDH1 vaccine in newly diagnosed glioma. Their recognized antigens are unknown. The assay was immunoSEQ multiplex PCR, and TCRdb's table has in-frame clones only and misses some. This sample has around 78,000 clones, with 91% found just once. Time point defined: week 5, during vaccination. The content of each vaccine dose was 300 ug of mutant IDH1 20-mer peptide, and topical imiquimod accompanied it. The sequencing used PBMCs, collected from a glioma patient whose treatment included an IDH1 peptide vaccine. These receptors came from a woman between 50 and 59 years old with glioma.

This chain links TRBV6-6 with TRBJ2-7, with 10 bases aligning to TRBD2. The CDR3 runs 16 residues. Germline CDR1 is MNHNY and CDR2 is SVGAGI (reference sequence). Unmatched junction bases numbered 3, after V lost 0 bases and J lost 1 base. CDR3 protein: CASSYSGTSVSYEQYF. CDR3 in DNA: TGTGCCAGCAGTTACTCGGGGACTAGCGTGTCCTACGAGCAGTACTTC.

The chain employs TRBV5-4 and TRBJ2-2; D gene ambiguous. Trimming removed 0 bases from V and 3 bases from J, with 3 bases in between. CDR1 and CDR2 from the germline V gene are SGHNT and YYREEE (reference sequence). CDR3 length: 13 residues. The CDR3 loop is CASSLEDTGELFF. CDR3 coding DNA: TGTGCCAGCAGCTTGGAGGACACCGGGGAGCTGTTTTTT.

The DNA for the CDR3 is TGTGCCAGCAGCTTAGGCTTGGGGTTAGGGGAGACCCAGTACTTC. Residues: CASSLGLGLGETQYF. The J gene is TRBJ2-5, the V gene TRBV7-9; no reliable D call. V dropped 1 base and J dropped 5 bases, with 14 bases sitting between them. The CDR3 consists of 15 residues. Germline V CDR1 and CDR2: SEHNR, FQNEAQ (reference sequence). Together with reference TRBV7-9 and TRBJ2-5, the CDR3 gives the full variable domain: DTGVSQNPRHKITKRGQNVTFRCDPISEHNRLYWYRQTLGQGPEFLTYFQNEAQLEKSRLLSDRFSAERPKGSFSTLEIQRTEQGDSAMYLCASSLGLGLGETQYFGPGTRLLVL.

The V gene is TRBV2, the J gene TRBJ2-5; D is possibly TRBD1 (7 bases). The CDR3 has 14 amino acids. Germline CDR1 is SNHLY and CDR2 is FYNNEI. With 6 bases removed from V and 4 bases from J, the gap between germline ends came to 15 bases. For the CDR3, the DNA is TGTGCCAGCAGGGTGACAGGGAGGATAGAGACCCAGTACTTC. This codes for CASRVTGRIETQYF. The variable domain in full, with the rest retrieved from reference TRBV2 and TRBJ2-5, is EPEVTQTPSHQVTQMGQEVILRCVPISNHLYFYWYRQILGQKVEFLVSFYNNEISEKSEIFDDQFSVERPDGSNFTLKIRSTKLEDSAMYFCASRVTGRIETQYFGPGTRLLVL.

The V gene is TRBV5-5, the J gene TRBJ1-1; D gene ambiguous. This CDR3 spans 14 amino acids. The V gene lost 1 base and the J gene lost 7 bases, with 14 bases spanning the gap. The germline gives CDR1 SGHKS, CDR2 YYEKEE (reference sequence). CDR3 sequence reads: CASSLSGQAVEAFF. The CDR3 bases are TGTGCCAGCAGCTTGTCTGGGCAGGCGGTTGAAGCTTTCTTT.

CDR3: CAGQESGNTIYF. In DNA, the CDR3 is TGTGCCGGACAGGAATCTGGAAACACCATATATTTT. The rearrangement links TRBV7-2 to TRBJ1-3; 7 bases are shared with TRBD1. Germline trimming cut 11 bases from V and 1 base from J; bases unmatched to any gene: 2. The CDR3 length is 12 residues. CDR1 SGHTA and CDR2 FQGNSA come from the germline V gene.

The CDR3 is CASSSTGGAETQYF. In DNA form, the CDR3 reads TGTGCCAGCAGTTCGACAGGGGGCGCGGAGACCCAGTACTTC. The chain joins TRBV27 to TRBJ2-5; 10 bases align to TRBD1. The CDR3 is 14 residues long. The V gene's germline CDR1 is MNHEY and CDR2 SMNVEV (reference sequence). With 4 bases clipped from V and 5 bases from J, the junction kept 4 bases outside the gene matches.

The chain carries TRBV28 and TRBJ1-2; 7 positions agree with TRBD1. Trimming at V came to 2 bases and at J to 7 bases, leaving 10 bases not matched to a gene. Germline assignment: CDR1 MDHEN and CDR2 SYDVKM. CDR3 length: 15 amino acids. The CDR3 DNA reads TGTGCCAGCAGTTTACCCGGGACAGCGGCCTTTGGCTACACCTTC. The encoded protein is CASSLPGTAAFGYTF.

The chain couples TRBV18 to TRBJ2-1, with TRBD1 matching over 8 bases. The CDR3 extends over 13 amino acids. Germline assignment: CDR1 KGHSH and CDR2 LQKENI. V was pared by 1 base and J by 9 bases, with 2 bases of the junction left unmatched. For the CDR3, the DNA is TGTGCCAGCTCACCACGACAGGGGACTGAGCAGTTCTTC. Encoded protein: CASSPRQGTEQFF.

This chain joins TRBV27 and TRBJ1-1; D unresolved. Between the trimmed V and J ends, which lost 2 bases and 0 bases, there was a span of 4 bases. Per the germline V gene, CDR1 is MNHEY and CDR2 is SMNVEV (reference sequence). The CDR3 length is 13 residues. The CDR3 DNA sequence: TGTGCCAGCAGTTTAAAGGTGAACACTGAAGCTTTCTTT. Translating gives CASSLKVNTEAFF.

The V and J genes are TRBV9 and TRBJ2-5; TRBD1 might be the D (5 bases). Germline-derived CDR1 and CDR2 are SGDLS and YYNGEE. The CDR3 extends over 18 amino acids. The CDR3 loop reads CVPPGCQRREPAQETQYF. CDR3 sequence (DNA): TGTGTCCCGCCAGGGTGCCAAAGACGAGAACCGGCGCAAGAGACCCAGTACTTC.

This chain uses TRBV6-1 with TRBJ2-3; TRBD1 aligns across 10 bases. V was pared by 5 bases and J by 1 base, with 3 bases of the junction left unmatched. The CDR3 is 15 residues long. Germline values: CDR1 MNHNS, CDR2 SASEGT. The CDR3 sequence is CASSPGQGGTDTQYF. CDR3 in DNA: TGTGCCAGCAGTCCTGGACAGGGGGGCACAGATACGCAGTATTTT.

The V call is TRBV9, the J call TRBJ2-1, with D uncertain. This CDR3 comprises 13 residues. The V gene lost 9 bases and the J gene lost 7 bases, with 17 bases spanning the gap. Per the germline V gene, CDR1 is SGDLS and CDR2 is YYNGEE. CDR3 in amino acids: CATSRQLGNEQFF. DNA of the CDR3: TGTGCCACCTCGCGTCAGTTAGGAAATGAGCAGTTCTTC.

The chain joins TRBV6-4 to TRBJ2-7; 8 bases are a match to TRBD2. Germline V lookup: CDR1 MRHNA, CDR2 SNTAGT. The CDR3 loop spans 18 amino acids. Trimming took 6 bases from V and 4 from J; bases not matched to a gene: 20. The CDR3 region has the DNA TGTGCCAGCAGCGATAACACTGTATTCGGACTAGCTCATTACGAGCAGTACTTC. This sequence encodes CASSDNTVFGLAHYEQYF.

This chain joins TRBV2 and TRBJ2-2; D gene ambiguous. This CDR3 contains 10 residues. Germline-derived CDR1 and CDR2 are SNHLY and FYNNEI. Trimming removed 10 bases from V and 5 bases from J, with 5 bases in between. CDR3 loop: CATFTGELFF. In DNA, the CDR3 is TGTGCCACTTTTACCGGGGAGCTGTTTTTT.

J is TRBJ2-7 and V is TRBV29-1; D not certain. The CDR3 has 11 residues. Germline values: CDR1 SQVTM, CDR2 ANQGSEA. With 5 bases removed from V and 6 bases from J, the gap between germline ends came to 11 bases. In DNA form, the CDR3 reads TGCAGCGTTTCCAGGCTGGGCGAGCAGTACTTC. Its translation: CSVSRLGEQYF.